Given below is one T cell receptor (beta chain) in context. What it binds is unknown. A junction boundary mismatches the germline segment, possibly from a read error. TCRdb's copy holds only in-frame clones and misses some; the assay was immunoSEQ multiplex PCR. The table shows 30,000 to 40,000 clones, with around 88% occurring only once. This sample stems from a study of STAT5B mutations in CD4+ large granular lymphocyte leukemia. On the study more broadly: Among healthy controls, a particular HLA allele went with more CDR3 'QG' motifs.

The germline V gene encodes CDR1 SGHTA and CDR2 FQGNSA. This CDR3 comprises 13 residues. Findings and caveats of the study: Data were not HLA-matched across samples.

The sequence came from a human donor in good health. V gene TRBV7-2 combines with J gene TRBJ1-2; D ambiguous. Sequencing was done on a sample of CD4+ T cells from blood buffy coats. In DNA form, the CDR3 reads TGTGCCAGCAGTCCCCGGGCGGAGGGAGGCTACGCCTTC. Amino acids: CASSPRAEGGYAF.